This is a list of T cell receptor beta chains from one sample in a study of radiotherapy plus CTLA-4 blockade in lung cancer. This table comes from immunoSEQ multiplex PCR, and its TCRdb copy is limited to in-frame clones, with some not included. The sample gives about 77,000 clones, less than 85% of which show up once; more than 8% is in the top ten. The starting material was peripheral blood, obtained from a patient treated with radiotherapy plus ipilimumab. These receptors came from a human donor with non-small cell lung cancer whose response to radiotherapy plus ipilimumab could not be evaluated. Each CDR3 is given with its conserved first and last residue. D genes are given only for firm matches. The size entry is marked missing in some rows and otherwise reads once, few, many or a size class.

d_call,clone_size,j_call,v_call,cdr3_aa,cdr3_nt
NA,NA,TRBJ1-6,TRBV7-3,CASSLFQGSSPLHF,TGTGCCAGCAGCTTATTTCAGGGAAGTTCACCCCTCCACTTT
NA,once,TRBJ2-7,TRBV12-5,CASGFLKHQDEQYF,TGTGCTAGTGGTTTCCTGAAGCACCAGGACGAGCAGTACTTC
TRBD2,few,TRBJ2-5,TRBV11-3,CASSFHGGGETQYF,TGTGCCAGCAGCTTCCATGGCGGGGGGGAGACCCAGTACTTC
NA,NA,TRBJ1-5,TRBV2,CASSETWRDNQPQHF,TGTGCCAGCAGTGAAACGTGGAGGGACAATCAGCCCCAGCATTTT
NA,NA,TRBJ2-7,TRBV7-9,CASSLTVYEQYF,TGTGCCAGCAGCCTTACTGTCTACGAGCAGTACTTC
TRBD2,NA,TRBJ2-5,TRBV30,CAWSGASGGTQYF,TGTGCCTGGAGTGGGGCTAGCGGAGGGACCCAGTACTTC
TRBD2,NA,TRBJ2-7,TRBV9,CASSVAPGLAYEQYF,TGTGCCAGCAGCGTCGCGCCGGGACTAGCCTACGAGCAGTACTTC
NA,NA,TRBJ2-5,TRBV9,CASSVGLSAETQYF,TGTGCCAGCAGCGTAGGACTTTCGGCAGAGACCCAGTACTTC
NA,NA,TRBJ1-5,TRBV30,CAWSVTWSNQPQHF,TGTGCCTGGAGTGTAACATGGAGCAATCAGCCCCAGCATTTT
TRBD2,NA,TRBJ2-2,TRBV11-2,CASSLVAGGDGELFF,TGTGCCAGCAGCTTAGTAGCGGGGGGGGACGGGGAGCTGTTTTTT
NA,many,TRBJ1-6,TRBV6-6,CASSYEDSYNSPLHF,TGTGCCAGCAGTTACGAGGACAGCTATAATTCACCCCTCCACTTT
NA,NA,TRBJ1-2,TRBV27,CASAPAGRGYTF,TGTGCCAGCGCCCCGGCAGGGCGCGGCTACACCTTC
NA,few,TRBJ1-3,TRBV2,CASSQGGNTIYF,TGTGCCAGCAGTCAGGGTGGAAACACCATATATTTT
NA,NA,TRBJ1-6,TRBV21-1,CASSKGGGLHSPLHF,TGTGCCAGCAGCAAAGGAGGAGGGTTGCATTCACCCCTCCACTTT
TRBD1,NA,TRBJ2-7,TRBV5-1,CASSPYRGHYEQYF,TGCGCCAGCAGCCCCTACAGGGGGCACTACGAGCAGTACTTC
TRBD2,once,TRBJ2-1,TRBV30,CAWMSGGNYRPNEQFF,TGTGCCTGGATGTCGGGAGGGAATTATAGACCCAATGAGCAGTTCTTC
TRBD1,NA,TRBJ1-4,TRBV18,CASSLTGGFGEKLFF,TGTGCCAGTTCTTTGACAGGGGGCTTCGGTGAAAAACTGTTTTTT
NA,NA,TRBJ2-1,TRBV7-9,CASSFLANEQFF,TGTGCCAGCAGCTTTTTGGCCAATGAGCAGTTCTTC
TRBD2,NA,TRBJ2-5,TRBV7-2,CASSLVATSGRVPETQYF,TGTGCCAGCAGCTTAGTAGCGACTAGCGGGAGGGTCCCGGAGACCCAGTACTTC
TRBD1,NA,TRBJ1-2,TRBV29-1,CSVNRGDYGYTF,TGCAGCGTTAACAGGGGCGACTATGGCTACACCTTC
NA,once,TRBJ2-7,TRBV5-1,CASSLAQTSRYEQYF,TGCGCCAGCAGCTTGGCCCAAACGTCGCGATACGAGCAGTACTTC
TRBD1,NA,TRBJ1-2,TRBV4-3,CASSQGGQGGFGYTF,TGCGCCAGCAGCCAAGGGGGACAGGGAGGATTTGGCTACACCTTC
TRBD1,NA,TRBJ1-2,TRBV6-1,CASSPTGDYDYTF,TGTGCCAGCAGTCCGACAGGGGACTATGACTACACCTTC
TRBD1,NA,TRBJ2-2,TRBV6-5,CASSYRGTVNTGELFF,TGTGCCAGCAGTTACAGAGGGACAGTGAACACCGGGGAGCTGTTTTTT
TRBD2,NA,TRBJ2-7,TRBV7-9,CASSPGLAGEYPAYEQYF,TGTGCCAGCAGCCCGGGACTAGCGGGAGAATACCCCGCCTACGAGCAGTACTTC
NA,NA,TRBJ2-6,TRBV7-7,CASSRGPGQAGANVLTF,TGTGCCAGCAGCAGGGGTCCGGGACAAGCTGGGGCCAACGTCCTGACTTTC
TRBD1,few,TRBJ2-7,TRBV7-8,CASSSPARGSSYEQYF,TGTGCCAGCAGCTCCCCGGCCAGGGGGAGCTCCTACGAGCAGTACTTC
TRBD1,once,TRBJ2-7,TRBV6-1,CASSWTGAYEQYF,TGTGCCAGCAGCTGGACAGGGGCCTACGAGCAGTACTTC
TRBD2,NA,TRBJ2-7,TRBV7-6,CASSLARAGGVTYEQYF,TGTGCCAGCAGCTTAGCGAGGGCGGGAGGGGTAACCTACGAGCAGTACTTC
TRBD2,few,TRBJ2-6,TRBV5-1,CASSLGLAVGANVLTF,TGCGCCAGCAGCTTGGGTCTAGCGGTAGGAGCCAACGTCCTGACTTTC
NA,NA,TRBJ1-1,TRBV9,CASSVAGGPEAFF,TGTGCCAGCAGCGTAGCGGGGGGCCCTGAAGCTTTCTTT
NA,NA,TRBJ2-5,TRBV11-3,CASSFSAGYIQETQYF,TGTGCCAGCAGCTTCTCGGCGGGGTATATACAAGAGACCCAGTACTTC
NA,few,TRBJ2-7,TRBV11-3,CASSFTLGQGISYEQYF,TGTGCCAGCAGCTTCACCCTAGGGCAGGGGATCTCCTACGAGCAGTACTTC
NA,few,TRBJ1-1,TRBV20-1,CSAIKNSEAFF,TGCAGTGCAATTAAAAACAGTGAAGCTTTCTTT
NA,few,TRBJ1-6,TRBV6-1,CASSEFNWGENSPLHF,TGTGCCAGCAGTGAGTTTAATTGGGGAGAAAATTCACCCCTCCACTTT
TRBD2,NA,TRBJ2-7,TRBV5-1,CASSLAGLAGGYGEQYF,TGCGCCAGCAGCTTGGCCGGACTAGCGGGGGGGTACGGGGAGCAGTACTTC
NA,NA,TRBJ1-5,TRBV28,CASRGNSNQPQHF,TGTGCCAGCCGCGGGAATAGCAATCAGCCCCAGCATTTT
NA,NA,TRBJ2-1,TRBV19,CASIKGGGSSYNEQFF,TGTGCCAGTATAAAGGGCGGAGGGAGCTCCTACAATGAGCAGTTCTTC
TRBD2,once,TRBJ2-1,TRBV11-3,CASSSVRGANEQFF,TGTGCCAGCAGCTCCGTGCGGGGGGCCAATGAGCAGTTCTTC
NA,NA,TRBJ2-1,TRBV6-1,CASSSGGHNEQFF,TGTGCCAGCAGTTCCGGGGGACACAATGAGCAGTTCTTC
TRBD1,NA,TRBJ1-5,TRBV18,CASSSNQGQGSQPQHF,TGTGCCAGCTCATCCAACCAGGGACAGGGAAGTCAGCCCCAGCATTTT
NA,NA,TRBJ2-7,TRBV15,CATSRDPYEQYF,TGTGCCACCAGCAGAGATCCGTACGAGCAGTACTTC
TRBD2,NA,TRBJ2-5,TRBV4-2,CASSQESGTSGGARETQYF,TGTGCCAGCAGCCAAGAGTCCGGGACTAGCGGGGGGGCTAGGGAGACCCAGTACTTC
NA,NA,TRBJ2-7,TRBV28,CASRPTGSSYEQYF,TGTGCCAGCAGGCCTACAGGGAGCTCCTACGAGCAGTACTTC
NA,NA,TRBJ1-1,TRBV9,CASSVGSGTPRGTEAFF,TGTGCCAGCAGCGTAGGCTCCGGGACTCCCCGGGGCACTGAAGCTTTCTTT
NA,NA,TRBJ2-1,TRBV9,CASSPAGVSYNEQFF,TGTGCCAGCAGCCCCGCAGGTGTATCCTACAATGAGCAGTTCTTC
NA,NA,TRBJ1-5,TRBV6-7,CASRVSSDQPQHF,TGTGCCAGCAGAGTTAGTTCGGATCAGCCCCAGCATTTT
NA,NA,TRBJ1-3,TRBV12-5,CASGYPGPLSGNTIYF,TGTGCTAGTGGTTACCCGGGTCCTCTCTCTGGAAACACCATATATTTT
TRBD1,NA,TRBJ1-1,TRBV29-1,CSVDDRGYTEAFF,TGCAGCGTGGACGACAGGGGGTATACTGAAGCTTTCTTT
TRBD1,NA,TRBJ1-5,TRBV19,CASNRQGSNQPQHF,TGTGCCAGTAACCGACAGGGTAGCAATCAGCCCCAGCATTTT
TRBD1,NA,TRBJ1-2,TRBV7-2,CASSSDRGGLYGYTF,TGTGCCAGCAGTTCGGACAGGGGGGGCCTCTATGGCTACACCTTC
TRBD2,NA,TRBJ2-7,TRBV5-5,CASTRGGNSYEQYF,TGTGCCAGCACCCGCGGGGGGAACTCCTACGAGCAGTACTTC
NA,NA,TRBJ1-1,TRBV10-3,CASLSTTEAFF,TGTGCCTCGTTATCTACTACTGAAGCTTTCTTT
TRBD2,NA,TRBJ2-7,TRBV10-1,CASSEGLAGGVSFSYEQYF,TGCGCCAGCAGTGAAGGACTAGCGGGGGGCGTTAGTTTCTCCTACGAGCAGTACTTC
NA,NA,TRBJ2-3,TRBV7-3,CASSSTTDTQYF,TGTGCCAGCAGCTCTACCACAGATACGCAGTATTTT